This T cell receptor (beta chain) was sequenced in a study of shared clonotypes between healthy human individuals. Study-wide results and limits: Clonotype sharing among donors, it was expected, would be affected by sequencing depth.

Comments on this clone: Its target is not known.

Generated by immunoSEQ multiplex PCR, the TCRdb table keeps only in-frame clones and is missing some. The sample has over 2 million clones; 80% to 95% are singletons. The CD4+ fraction was divided into a CD45RA+ naive subset and a CD45RA-negative memory subset. The V gene end was trimmed by 0 bases and the J gene end by 1 base; junction bases not matched to a gene: 6. Germline loops: CDR1 SGHRS, CDR2 YFSETQ. The CDR3 is 18 residues long. This receptor was identified in a man younger than 35 in good health. Some clones in this sample may be carry-over from other donors' samples. The V gene is TRBV5-1, the J gene TRBJ2-3; 12 nucleotides align to TRBD2. The sequenced sample was naive CD4+ T cells from PBMCs. Subset given: CD45RA+ positively selected. The CDR3 spells CASSLGLAGGIGTDTQYF. CDR3 bases: TGCGCCAGCAGCTTGGGGCTAGCGGGAGGGATCGGCACAGATACGCAGTATTTT.